Detailed here is one T cell receptor (beta chain). The CDR3 length is 15 residues. Germline-derived CDR1 and CDR2 are SGHNT and YENEEA. V trimming: 4 bases; J trimming: 5 bases; junction bases outside the gene matches: 7. The entry originates in a study of OX40 agonist ivuxolimab in advanced cancers. For the study at large: At doses from 0.01 to 10 mg/kg, patients were given intravenous ivuxolimab every 2 weeks. Averaging 60 years in age, with a range of roughly 20 to 90, the cohort was around 85% male.

Clones were read by immunoSEQ multiplex PCR, and TCRdb kept only the in-frame ones, dropping some. The sample consists of 55,000 to 65,000 clones, over 75% of them appearing once. The sequence was collected from an adult with an advanced solid tumor such as melanoma, head and neck, liver or kidney cancer. The chain couples TRBV11-3 to TRBJ1-5, with TRBD1 identical over 8 bases. Sequences were derived from CD4+ or CD8+ T cells sorted from blood, sampled in a trial of the OX40 agonist ivuxolimab. For the CDR3, the DNA is TGTGCCAGCAGCTGGGGGTCACAGGGGGATCAGCCCCAGCATTTT. The encoded protein is CASSWGSQGDQPQHF.